This is a list of T cell receptor beta chains from one sample in a study of blood T cell repertoires in COVID-19. The data were produced by immunoSEQ multiplex PCR, yet TCRdb's version contains in-frame clones alone and is incomplete. Here the sample spans about 87,000 clones, 85% to 90% being singletons. Sequences were obtained from peripheral blood. These receptor sequences come from a middle-aged man with acute or convalescent COVID-19. The CDR3 runs from the conserved cysteine through the conserved F or W. A D gene is named only where the DNA matches it firmly. Size is stated for part of the rows, as once, few or many counts, or as a class when the clone is expanded.

V	D	J	length	size	CDR3	DNA
TRBV25-1	TRBD1	TRBJ1-3	15	-	CASSEAGGLGNTIYF	TGTGCCAGCAGTGAGGCAGGGGGGCTTGGAAACACCATATATTTT
TRBV19	-	TRBJ1-1	14	-	CASSIVAMNTEAFF	TGTGCCAGTAGTATAGTAGCCATGAACACTGAAGCTTTCTTT
TRBV4-2	-	TRBJ2-7	14	-	CASSRTVTGYEQYF	TGTGCCAGCAGCCGAACGGTGACAGGCTACGAGCAGTACTTC
TRBV2	-	TRBJ1-5	14	-	CASSENGLNQPQHF	TGTGCCAGCAGTGAAAACGGACTGAATCAGCCCCAGCATTTT
TRBV10-3	TRBD1	TRBJ2-2	16	-	CAVSGTGSSGTGELFF	TGTGCCGTCTCCGGGACAGGGTCGTCTGGAACCGGGGAGCTGTTTTTT
TRBV19	-	TRBJ1-6	15	-	CASSSGDSVNSPLHF	TGTGCCAGTAGTTCAGGAGACAGCGTTAATTCACCCCTCCACTTT
TRBV5-4	TRBD1	TRBJ2-1	14	once	CASSLVDRANEQFF	TGTGCCAGCAGCTTGGTGGACAGGGCCAATGAGCAGTTCTTC
TRBV15	TRBD2	TRBJ2-1	16	-	CATSRDWTSGKSEQFF	TGTGCCACCAGCAGAGATTGGACTAGCGGGAAGAGTGAGCAGTTCTTC
TRBV6-6	TRBD2	TRBJ2-7	15	-	CASSYSGTSGYEQYF	TGTGCCAGCAGTTACTCCGGGACTAGCGGATACGAGCAGTACTTC
TRBV3-1/TRBV3-2	-	TRBJ2-1	15	-	CASSQEPVSYNEQFF	TGTGCCAGCAGCCAAGAACCGGTCTCCTACAATGAGCAGTTCTTC
TRBV6-5	-	TRBJ1-1	14	once	CASSYLAPGRAAFF	TGTGCCAGCAGTTACCTGGCTCCTGGCAGGGCAGCTTTCTTT
TRBV18	TRBD2	TRBJ2-7	15	-	CASSPGLAEFYEQYF	TGTGCCAGCTCACCCGGCCTAGCGGAGTTCTACGAGCAGTACTTC
TRBV27	TRBD1	TRBJ2-1	15	once	CASSFGTGIYNEQFF	TGTGCCAGCAGTTTCGGGACAGGGATCTACAATGAGCAGTTCTTC
TRBV10-3	-	TRBJ2-7	11	once	CATQGNYEQYF	TGTGCCACGCAGGGGAACTACGAGCAGTACTTC
TRBV5-1	TRBD1	TRBJ2-1	16	-	CASSLDGGQGYNEQFF	TGCGCCAGCAGCTTGGATGGGGGACAGGGCTACAATGAGCAGTTCTTC
TRBV10-3	TRBD1	TRBJ2-7	15	-	CAISESATGPHEQYF	TGTGCCATCAGTGAGTCGGCGACAGGGCCCCACGAGCAGTACTTC
TRBV30	TRBD1	TRBJ1-2	13	-	CAWSDRGDYGYTF	TGTGCCTGGTCCGACAGGGGGGACTATGGCTACACCTTC
TRBV6-2/TRBV6-3	TRBD2	TRBJ2-3	19	-	CASSWFRTSGRGGTDTQYF	TGTGCCAGCAGTTGGTTCCGGACTAGCGGGCGGGGGGGCACAGATACGCAGTATTTT
TRBV30	-	TRBJ2-7	11	few	CAWSAGYEQYF	TGTGCCTGGAGCGCAGGCTACGAGCAGTACTTC
TRBV5-1	TRBD2	TRBJ2-3	13	-	CASTAGGSDTQYF	TGCGCCAGCACAGCGGGAGGTTCAGATACGCAGTATTTT
TRBV2	TRBD2	TRBJ2-1	20	-	CASSDSSLLAGHSSYNEQFF	TGTGCCAGCAGTGATTCATCGTTACTAGCGGGGCACAGCTCCTACAATGAGCAGTTCTTC
TRBV5-1	TRBD1	TRBJ2-7	13	-	CASSLGQVNEQYF	TGCGCCAGCAGCCTGGGACAGGTTAACGAGCAGTACTTC
TRBV6-5	-	TRBJ1-6	14	-	CATLQSTYNSPLHF	TGTGCCACCCTCCAGTCCACCTATAATTCACCCCTCCACTTT
TRBV3-1/TRBV3-2	-	TRBJ2-7	14	-	CASSQGIVYSEQYF	TGTGCCAGCAGCCAAGGAATCGTGTACTCCGAGCAGTACTTC
TRBV18	TRBD1	TRBJ2-5	12	few	CASSRDRETQYF	TGTGCCAGCTCCCGGGACAGGGAGACCCAGTACTTC
TRBV7-6	TRBD2	TRBJ2-3	15	-	CASRSRAGSTDTQYF	TGTGCCAGCAGATCTAGAGCGGGGAGCACAGATACGCAGTATTTT
TRBV10-2	TRBD2	TRBJ2-2	15	-	CASRASGRRTGELFF	TGCGCCAGCAGGGCTAGCGGGAGGCGGACCGGGGAGCTGTTTTTT
TRBV30	-	TRBJ1-4	17	-	CAWSQWADASTNEKLFF	TGTGCCTGGAGCCAGTGGGCAGATGCTTCCACTAATGAAAAACTGTTTTTT
TRBV6-1	TRBD2	TRBJ2-3	17	-	CASSENESGRGKDTQYF	TGTGCCAGCAGTGAAAACGAGAGCGGGAGGGGGAAAGATACGCAGTATTTT
TRBV24-1	-	TRBJ2-3	13	-	CATSEVSADTQYF	TGTGCCACCAGTGAGGTATCGGCAGATACGCAGTATTTT
TRBV5-6	TRBD1	TRBJ2-5	15	-	CASSFGTDAQETQYF	TGTGCCAGCAGCTTCGGGACAGATGCACAAGAGACCCAGTACTTC
TRBV3-1/TRBV3-2	TRBD2	TRBJ2-2	16	-	CASSQEGLVDTGELFF	TGTGCCAGCAGCCAAGAGGGACTAGTGGACACCGGGGAGCTGTTTTTT
TRBV24-1	-	TRBJ2-3	15	once	CATSDLGGETDTQYF	TGTGCCACCAGTGATCTCGGGGGTGAGACAGATACGCAGTATTTT
TRBV5-1	TRBD1	TRBJ2-7	13	few	CASRMTGGAEQYF	TGCGCCAGCAGAATGACAGGGGGCGCCGAGCAGTACTTC
TRBV5-6	-	TRBJ2-2	17	-	CASSLGLGPPGTGELFF	TGTGCCAGCAGCTTAGGTCTGGGGCCCCCAGGCACCGGGGAGCTGTTTTTT
TRBV6-5	TRBD1	TRBJ2-7	13	once	CAGQGSSSYEQYF	TGTGCCGGACAGGGTTCAAGCTCCTACGAGCAGTACTTC
TRBV7-2	TRBD1	TRBJ1-5	16	-	CASSLSTGVHNQPQHF	TGTGCCAGCAGCTTATCTACAGGGGTCCACAATCAGCCCCAGCATTTT
TRBV18	TRBD2	TRBJ2-2	16	-	CASSLVPSGGSGELFF	TGTGCCAGCTCCCTCGTCCCCAGCGGGGGTTCCGGGGAGCTGTTTTTT
TRBV5-4	-	TRBJ2-7	12	-	CASSLRGYEQYF	TGTGCCAGCAGCTTGAGGGGATACGAGCAGTACTTC
TRBV19	-	TRBJ1-1	14	-	CASRNSGEGTEAFF	TGTGCCAGTAGGAACAGTGGGGAGGGAACTGAAGCTTTCTTT
TRBV19	TRBD1	TRBJ1-3	16	-	CASSIGQGPSRNTIYF	TGTGCCAGTAGTATTGGACAGGGACCATCCAGAAACACCATATATTTT
TRBV6-5	-	TRBJ1-4	12	-	CASGAHGEKLFF	TGTGCCAGCGGGGCGCATGGGGAAAAACTGTTTTTT
TRBV7-2	TRBD1	TRBJ1-4	14	-	CASSLTGANEKLFF	TGTGCCAGCAGCCTGACAGGGGCGAACGAAAAACTGTTTTTT
TRBV10-1	TRBD1	TRBJ2-7	13	once	CASSAGQGGEQYF	TGCGCCAGCAGTGCGGGACAGGGGGGAGAGCAGTACTTC
TRBV10-3	-	TRBJ1-1	15	-	CAISESNEGNTEAFF	TGTGCCATCAGTGAGTCGAATGAGGGGAACACTGAAGCTTTCTTT
TRBV11-3	TRBD2	TRBJ2-1	15	-	CASSASSGRFNEQFF	TGTGCCAGCAGCGCTTCTAGCGGGAGGTTCAATGAGCAGTTCTTC
TRBV6-5	TRBD2	TRBJ2-7	15	once	CASSYFGLAGDEQYF	TGTGCCAGCAGTTATTTCGGACTAGCGGGAGATGAGCAGTACTTC
TRBV3-1/TRBV3-2	TRBD2	TRBJ2-2	19	-	CASSQRGLAGGRDTGELFF	TGTGCCAGCAGCCAAAGGGGTCTAGCGGGGGGAAGAGACACCGGGGAGCTGTTTTTT
TRBV6-5	TRBD1	TRBJ1-2	15	-	CASMPRDRGLRGYTF	TGTGCCAGCATGCCGAGGGACAGGGGGCTCCGAGGCTACACCTTC
TRBV18	-	TRBJ2-7	12	once	CASSAVPYEQYF	TGTGCCAGCTCGGCCGTACCCTACGAGCAGTACTTC
TRBV6-2/TRBV6-3	TRBD2	TRBJ2-1	17	-	CASSRGLAGVSYNEQFF	TGTGCCAGCAGCCGCGGACTAGCGGGGGTGTCCTACAATGAGCAGTTCTTC
TRBV30	TRBD2	TRBJ2-1	14	-	CAWSVLAGMDEQFF	TGTGCCTGGAGTGTACTAGCGGGAATGGATGAGCAGTTCTTC
TRBV7-2	-	TRBJ2-7	14	-	CASSLDTVAYEQYF	TGTGCCAGCAGCTTAGATACGGTTGCCTACGAGCAGTACTTC
TRBV5-1	TRBD1	TRBJ2-1	17	-	CASSLHDRADRSNEQFF	TGCGCCAGCAGCTTGCATGACAGGGCTGATAGGTCCAATGAGCAGTTCTTC
TRBV30	TRBD1	TRBJ1-1	14	-	CAWTQGGVWTEAFF	TGTGCCTGGACCCAAGGGGGCGTCTGGACTGAAGCTTTCTTT
TRBV5-1	-	TRBJ1-1	15	-	CASSPTGQLNTEAFF	TGCGCCAGCAGCCCAACCGGACAGTTGAACACTGAAGCTTTCTTT
TRBV18	-	TRBJ1-5	16	-	CASSLGQSTGNQPQHF	TGTGCCAGCTCCCTCGGACAGTCGACAGGCAATCAGCCCCAGCATTTT
TRBV30	-	TRBJ1-2	16	-	CAWSDSLWANNYGYTF	TGTGCCTGGAGTGATTCTCTTTGGGCGAATAACTATGGCTACACCTTC